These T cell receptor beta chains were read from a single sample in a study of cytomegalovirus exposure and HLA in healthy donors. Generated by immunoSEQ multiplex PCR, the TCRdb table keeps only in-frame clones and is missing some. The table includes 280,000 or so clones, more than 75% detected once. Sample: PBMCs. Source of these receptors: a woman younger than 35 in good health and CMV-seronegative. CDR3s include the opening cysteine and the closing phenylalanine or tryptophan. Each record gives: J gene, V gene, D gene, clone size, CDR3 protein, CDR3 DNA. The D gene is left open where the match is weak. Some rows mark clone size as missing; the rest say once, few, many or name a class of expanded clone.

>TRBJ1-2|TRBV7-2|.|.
CASSWAVDPGNYGYTF
TGTGCCAGCAGCTGGGCGGTCGACCCGGGGAACTATGGCTACACCTTC
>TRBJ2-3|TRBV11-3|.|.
CASSLERGDTQYF
TGTGCCAGCAGCTTAGAACGGGGGGATACGCAGTATTTT
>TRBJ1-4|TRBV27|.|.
CASSLSVLAATNEKLFF
TGTGCCAGCAGTTTATCGGTTTTGGCCGCAACTAATGAAAAACTGTTTTTT
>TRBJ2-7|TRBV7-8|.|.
CASSSYQGPTYEQYF
TGTGCCAGCAGCTCCTACCAGGGTCCCACCTACGAGCAGTACTTC
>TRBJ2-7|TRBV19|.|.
CASSMETSYEQYF
TGTGCCAGTAGTATGGAGACTTCCTACGAGCAGTACTTC
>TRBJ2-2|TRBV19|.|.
CASKPEAGELFF
TGTGCCAGTAAACCCGAGGCCGGGGAGCTGTTTTTT
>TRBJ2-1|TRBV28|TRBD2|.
CASSLAGGPHNEQFF
TGTGCCAGCAGTTTAGCGGGAGGGCCCCACAATGAGCAGTTCTTC
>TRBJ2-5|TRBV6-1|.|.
CASRQGPQETQYF
TGTGCCAGCAGACAGGGCCCCCAAGAGACCCAGTACTTC
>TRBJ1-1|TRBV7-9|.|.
CASSLYGGQGTEAFF
TGTGCCAGCAGCTTGTACGGGGGGCAAGGCACTGAAGCTTTCTTT
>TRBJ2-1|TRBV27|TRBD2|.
CASSFPGLGHNEQFF
TGTGCCAGCAGTTTCCCCGGACTAGGGCACAATGAGCAGTTCTTC
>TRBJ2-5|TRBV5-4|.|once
CASSPGQQREETQYF
TGTGCCAGCAGCCCTGGACAACAACGGGAAGAGACCCAGTACTTC
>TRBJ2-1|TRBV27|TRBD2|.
CASRSLGLAGGIDEQFF
TGTGCCAGCAGAAGTTTAGGACTAGCGGGAGGTATTGATGAGCAGTTCTTC
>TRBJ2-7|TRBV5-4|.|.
CASRAAGGGEQYF
TGTGCCAGCCGGGCCGCCGGCGGAGGGGAGCAGTACTTC
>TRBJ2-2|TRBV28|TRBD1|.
CASRQQGGNTGELFF
TGTGCCAGCAGACAACAGGGGGGGAACACCGGGGAGCTGTTTTTT
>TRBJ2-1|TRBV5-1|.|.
CASSLAPGKTYNEQFF
TGCGCCAGCAGCTTGGCGCCCGGGAAGACCTACAATGAGCAGTTCTTC
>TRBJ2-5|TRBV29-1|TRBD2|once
CSVAGRETQYF
TGCAGCGTTGCCGGGAGGGAGACCCAGTACTTC
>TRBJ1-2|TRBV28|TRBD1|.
CASSFRDRDGYTF
TGTGCCAGCAGTTTCCGGGACAGGGATGGCTACACCTTC
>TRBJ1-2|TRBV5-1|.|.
CASSLEGVLYGYTF
TGCGCCAGCAGCTTGGAAGGAGTCCTCTATGGCTACACCTTC
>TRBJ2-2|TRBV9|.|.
CASSVTGSPAGELFF
TGTGCCAGCAGCGTTACAGGGTCGCCGGCCGGGGAGCTGTTTTTT
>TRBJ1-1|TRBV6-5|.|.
CASSYPGNTEAFF
TGTGCCAGCAGTTACCCAGGTAACACTGAAGCTTTCTTT
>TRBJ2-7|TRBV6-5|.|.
CASSLPGLNYEQYF
TGTGCCAGCAGTTTACCAGGGCTCAATTACGAGCAGTACTTC
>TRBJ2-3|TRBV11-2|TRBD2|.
CASSSERESTDTQYF
TGTGCCAGCAGCTCAGAGCGGGAAAGCACAGATACGCAGTATTTT
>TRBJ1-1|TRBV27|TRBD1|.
CASSLSRGQGTEAFF
TGTGCCAGCAGTTTATCTAGGGGGCAGGGCACTGAAGCTTTCTTT
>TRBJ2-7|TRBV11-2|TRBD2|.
CASSSSGTYEQYF
TGTGCCAGCAGCTCCAGCGGGACTTACGAGCAGTACTTC
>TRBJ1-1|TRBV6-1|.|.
CASSDPSGSTAEAFF
TGTGCCAGCAGTGATCCATCAGGCTCGACCGCTGAAGCTTTCTTT
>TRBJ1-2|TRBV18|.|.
CASSPQRVGYTF
TGTGCCAGCTCACCCCAGAGGGTCGGCTACACCTTC
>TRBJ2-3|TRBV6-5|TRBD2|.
CASRDLAGFSDTQYF
TGTGCCAGCAGGGACCTAGCGGGATTTTCTGATACGCAGTATTTT
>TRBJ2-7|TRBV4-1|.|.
CASSQGHTFYEQYF
TGCGCCAGCAGCCAAGGACACACTTTCTACGAGCAGTACTTC
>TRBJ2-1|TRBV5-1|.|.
CASSLGQTYNEQFF
TGCGCCAGCAGCTTGGGACAGACGTACAATGAGCAGTTCTTC
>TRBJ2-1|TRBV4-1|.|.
CASSQGVEVVEQFF
TGCGCCAGCAGCCAAGGAGTTGAGGTTGTTGAGCAGTTCTTC
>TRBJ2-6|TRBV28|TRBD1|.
CASSILGTVSGANVLTF
TGTGCCAGCAGCATACTCGGGACAGTGTCTGGGGCCAACGTCCTGACTTTC
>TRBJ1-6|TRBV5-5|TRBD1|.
CASSPYRGKGSPLHF
TGTGCCAGCAGCCCATACAGGGGGAAGGGTTCACCCCTCCACTTT
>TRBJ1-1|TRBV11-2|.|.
CASSLVPGSTEAFF
TGTGCCAGCAGCTTAGTCCCCGGGTCCACTGAAGCTTTCTTT
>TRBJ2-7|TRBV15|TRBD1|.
CATSRRQGAYEQYF
TGTGCCACCAGCAGAAGACAGGGGGCCTACGAGCAGTACTTC
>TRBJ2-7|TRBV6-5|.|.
CASSWNAGQISYEQYF
TGTGCCAGCAGTTGGAATGCGGGACAGATATCCTACGAGCAGTACTTC
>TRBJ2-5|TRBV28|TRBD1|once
CASSLGSRGRETQYF
TGTGCCAGCAGTTTAGGGTCGAGGGGGCGTGAGACCCAGTACTTC
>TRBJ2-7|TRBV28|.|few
CASSLWGAEQYF
TGTGCCAGCAGTTTATGGGGGGCAGAGCAGTACTTC
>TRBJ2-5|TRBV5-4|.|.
CASSLAGNQETQYF
TGTGCCAGCAGCTTGGCAGGTAACCAAGAGACCCAGTACTTC
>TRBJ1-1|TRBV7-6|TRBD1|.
CASSFYHRGKDTEAFF
TGTGCCAGCAGCTTTTACCACAGGGGCAAGGACACTGAAGCTTTCTTT
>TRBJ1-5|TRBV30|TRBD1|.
CAWSLTGLRQPQHF
TGTGCCTGGAGTCTGACAGGGCTCCGTCAGCCCCAGCATTTT
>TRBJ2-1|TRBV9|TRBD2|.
CASSVSWTSPNEQFF
TGTGCCAGCAGCGTGTCATGGACTAGCCCCAATGAGCAGTTCTTC
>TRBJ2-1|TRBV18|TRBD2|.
CASSLGLAGVGDEQFF
TGTGCCAGCTCACTAGGACTAGCGGGAGTGGGAGATGAGCAGTTCTTC
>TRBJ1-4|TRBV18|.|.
CASSRRGATNEKLFF
TGTGCCAGCTCACGTAGGGGTGCAACTAATGAAAAACTGTTTTTT
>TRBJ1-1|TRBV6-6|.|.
CASSYEGVRAEAFF
TGTGCCAGCAGTTACGAGGGGGTGAGGGCTGAAGCTTTCTTT
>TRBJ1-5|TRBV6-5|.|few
CASSQQGTGQPQHF
TGTGCCAGCAGCCAACAGGGAACCGGGCAGCCCCAGCATTTT
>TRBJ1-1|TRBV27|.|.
CASSITPLANTEAFF
TGTGCCAGCAGTATTACACCCCTGGCGAACACTGAAGCTTTCTTT
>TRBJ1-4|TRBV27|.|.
CASSLTEGNEKLFF
TGTGCCAGCAGTTTGACGGAGGGTAATGAAAAACTGTTTTTT
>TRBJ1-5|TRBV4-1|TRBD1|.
CASSQEQGTNQPQHF
TGCGCCAGCAGCCAAGAACAGGGGACCAATCAGCCCCAGCATTTT
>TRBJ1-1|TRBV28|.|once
CAAVMNTEAFF
TGTGCGGCTGTGATGAACACTGAAGCTTTCTTT
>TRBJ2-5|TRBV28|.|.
CASSLIRVQETQYF
TGTGCCAGCAGTTTAATTCGGGTACAAGAGACCCAGTACTTC
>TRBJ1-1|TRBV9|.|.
CASSVALGPTGGNTEAFF
TGTGCCAGCAGCGTAGCCCTGGGTCCTACGGGAGGTAACACTGAAGCTTTCTTT
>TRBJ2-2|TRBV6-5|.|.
CASSSSRLISGELFF
TGTGCCAGCAGTTCCTCGCGACTAATTTCCGGGGAGCTGTTTTTT
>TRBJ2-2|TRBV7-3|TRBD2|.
CASSRTERGRPGELFF
TGTGCCAGCAGTCGAACGGAGCGGGGGCGGCCCGGGGAGCTGTTTTTT
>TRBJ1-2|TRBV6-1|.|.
CASSPRGPPYGYTF
TGTGCCAGCAGCCCGCGGGGGCCCCCCTATGGCTACACCTTC
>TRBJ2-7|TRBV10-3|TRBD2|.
CAISESRLAGGLSYEQYF
TGTGCCATCAGTGAGTCGAGACTAGCGGGAGGTCTCTCCTACGAGCAGTACTTC
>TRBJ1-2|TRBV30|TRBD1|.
CAWSGTGDYGYTF
TGTGCCTGGAGTGGCACAGGGGACTATGGCTACACCTTC
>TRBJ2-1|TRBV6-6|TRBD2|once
CASKLGREFDEQFF
TGTGCCAGCAAGTTGGGGCGGGAGTTCGATGAGCAGTTCTTC
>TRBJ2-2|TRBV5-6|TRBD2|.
CASSLAGGNTGELFF
TGTGCCAGCAGCTTGGCGGGAGGGAACACCGGGGAGCTGTTTTTT